This record looks at one T cell receptor beta chain sequence and its context. Its antigen is unidentified. This specimen comes from a study of T cell responses to AZD1222 COVID-19 vaccine. TCRdb's copy holds only in-frame clones and misses some; the assay was immunoSEQ multiplex PCR. The profile shows around 150,000 clones, 90% to 95% of them singletons. General study points: Donors skewed white British and female; clonal diversity was possibly underestimated. Seropositivity was recorded at baseline in only five to seven AZD1222 recipients. Spike-specific TCR breadth and depth both grew after two AZD1222 doses.

V was pared by 5 bases and J by 4 bases, with 5 bases of the junction left unmatched. Germline CDR1 SNHLY, CDR2 FYNNEI. This CDR3 spans 15 amino acids. The chain uses TRBV2 and TRBJ2-5, with 12 bases that match TRBD2. The source material was peripheral blood, sampled 28 days after the second AZD1222 dose. This clonotype was sampled from an adult who received the AZD1222 COVID-19 vaccine. Here the CDR3 reads CASSTSGGLRETQYF. The CDR3 DNA sequence: TGTGCCAGCAGTACTAGCGGGGGGTTGCGAGAGACCCAGTACTTC.